This is a list of T cell receptor beta chains from one sample in a study of T cell responses to AZD1222 COVID-19 vaccine. The protocol was immunoSEQ multiplex PCR, while the TCRdb copy is restricted to in-frame clones and leaves out a portion. The profile shows around 140,000 clones, more than 70% of them singletons. Sequenced here: peripheral blood, sampled on day 0 of AZD1222 vaccination. Receptors were obtained from an adult in good health. Each CDR3 is given with its conserved first and last residue. A D gene is named only where the DNA matches it firmly. Clone size, where shown, is once, few, many, or a class for clones that have expanded.

V gene,clone size,D gene,J gene,CDR3 protein,CDR3 DNA
TRBV19,-,-,TRBJ1-2,CASGREHSYGYTF,TGTGCCAGTGGCCGGGAGCACAGCTATGGCTACACCTTC
TRBV12-3/TRBV12-4,-,-,TRBJ1-1,CASTLTDRAEAFF,TGTGCCAGCACCCTCACCGACAGAGCTGAAGCTTTCTTT
TRBV5-4,-,-,TRBJ2-1,CASSPAAGQTNEQFF,TGTGCCAGCAGCCCGGCTGCGGGTCAAACGAATGAGCAGTTCTTC
TRBV15,-,TRBD1,TRBJ2-6,CATSIDRAGANVLTF,TGTGCCACCAGCATAGACAGGGCTGGGGCCAACGTCCTGACTTTC
TRBV7-2,-,-,TRBJ1-4,CASSPQGLNEKLFF,TGTGCCAGCAGCCCCCAAGGACTTAATGAAAAACTGTTTTTT
TRBV28,-,-,TRBJ1-2,CASSPIPRARTMDYTF,TGTGCCAGCAGCCCTATACCCCGGGCCAGAACTATGGACTACACCTTC
TRBV5-1,-,-,TRBJ1-6,CASSLGTAEGSPLHF,TGCGCCAGCAGCTTGGGGACAGCCGAAGGTTCACCCCTCCACTTT
TRBV7-9,-,TRBD1,TRBJ1-1,CASSRPARGLGTEAFF,TGTGCCAGCAGCCGCCCGGCCAGGGGGCTTGGTACTGAAGCTTTCTTT
TRBV30,-,-,TRBJ2-3,CAWSVGGGTDTQYF,TGTGCCTGGAGTGTGGGCGGGGGCACAGATACGCAGTATTTT
TRBV3-1/TRBV3-2,-,-,TRBJ1-2,CASSQGPPDYGYTF,TGTGCCAGCAGCCAGGGGCCGCCGGACTATGGCTACACCTTC
TRBV7-9,-,-,TRBJ2-5,CASSLHTGKETQYF,TGTGCCAGCAGCTTACACACAGGGAAGGAGACCCAGTACTTC
TRBV18,-,TRBD1,TRBJ1-2,CASSPGQGGNYGYTF,TGTGCCAGCTCACCTGGACAGGGAGGGAACTATGGCTACACCTTC
TRBV4-3,-,-,TRBJ2-7,CASSQNGGPYEQYF,TGCGCCAGCAGCCAAAATGGGGGTCCCTACGAGCAGTACTTC
TRBV18,-,TRBD2,TRBJ2-1,CASLQLAGSLNEQFF,TGTGCCAGCTTACAACTAGCGGGAAGTTTGAATGAGCAGTTCTTC
TRBV10-2,once,-,TRBJ2-3,CASTTAGAGTDTQYF,TGCGCCAGCACCACCGCCGGGGCGGGCACAGATACGCAGTATTTT
TRBV12-5,-,-,TRBJ2-5,CASGHSQETQYF,TGTGCTAGTGGCCACTCCCAAGAGACCCAGTACTTC
TRBV10-3,-,-,TRBJ2-1,CAISGDINRIHNEQFF,TGTGCCATCAGTGGTGACATCAACCGTATCCACAATGAGCAGTTCTTC
TRBV7-8,-,-,TRBJ1-4,CASSSEGATNEKLFF,TGTGCCAGCAGCTCCGAGGGGGCAACTAATGAAAAACTGTTTTTT
TRBV5-1,-,TRBD2,TRBJ2-1,CASSLLAGVPRNEQFF,TGCGCCAGCAGCTTACTAGCGGGGGTACCTAGGAATGAGCAGTTCTTC
TRBV5-5,-,-,TRBJ1-4,CASSLGDVGKLFF,TGTGCCAGCAGCTTGGGGGACGTTGGAAAACTGTTTTTT
TRBV7-9,few,-,TRBJ2-3,CASSLPDYRVTQYF,TGTGCCAGCAGCTTACCGGATTATAGGGTTACGCAGTATTTT
TRBV28,-,TRBD1,TRBJ2-1,CASSFKWDRGDNEQFF,TGTGCCAGCAGTTTCAAGTGGGACAGGGGGGACAATGAGCAGTTCTTC
TRBV11-1,once,-,TRBJ1-1,CASSPDYVVPKAFF,TGTGCCAGCAGCCCGGACTATGTCGTCCCAAAAGCTTTCTTT
TRBV18,-,-,TRBJ1-6,CASSPDSNSPLHF,TGTGCCAGCTCACCTGACAGCAATTCACCCCTCCACTTT
TRBV6-1,-,TRBD1,TRBJ1-3,CATGTARITGNTIYF,TGTGCCACCGGGACAGCGCGGATCACTGGAAACACCATATATTTT
TRBV11-2,-,TRBD1,TRBJ1-2,CASSHTGGGYGYTF,TGTGCCAGCAGCCATACAGGGGGCGGATATGGCTACACCTTC
TRBV28,once,TRBD2,TRBJ2-1,CASSTPGLGTLNEQFF,TGTGCCAGCAGCACCCCGGGACTAGGAACCCTCAATGAGCAGTTCTTC
TRBV6-6,-,-,TRBJ1-5,CASSQETGFSNQPQHF,TGTGCCAGCAGTCAAGAGACAGGATTTAGCAATCAGCCCCAGCATTTT
TRBV7-6,-,-,TRBJ2-1,CASSPGEGEGYNEQFF,TGTGCCAGCAGCCCCGGAGAGGGGGAAGGATACAATGAGCAGTTCTTC
TRBV5-1,-,TRBD1,TRBJ1-2,CASTLGQGAFGYTF,TGCGCCAGCACCTTAGGACAGGGGGCGTTTGGCTACACCTTC
TRBV5-1,-,-,TRBJ1-1,CASSLGPDGNTEAFF,TGCGCCAGCAGCTTGGGTCCCGACGGGAACACTGAAGCTTTCTTT
TRBV2,-,-,TRBJ1-2,CASSAGEVYGYTF,TGTGCCAGCAGTGCAGGGGAGGTATATGGCTACACCTTC
TRBV5-4,-,-,TRBJ1-2,CASSLGSYGYTF,TGTGCCAGCAGCTTGGGATCCTATGGCTACACCTTC
TRBV18,-,TRBD1,TRBJ1-2,CASSLQGIGYTF,TGTGCCAGCTCGTTACAGGGGATCGGCTACACCTTC
TRBV5-4,-,TRBD1,TRBJ1-1,CASRYGQGTYMNTEAFF,TGTGCCAGCAGATACGGACAGGGAACCTACATGAACACTGAAGCTTTCTTT
TRBV7-2,-,TRBD2,TRBJ2-1,CASSLAASGLAGGGQFF,TGTGCCAGCAGCTTAGCCGCCTCGGGACTAGCGGGGGGTGGGCAGTTCTTC
TRBV15,-,-,TRBJ1-5,CATSRDSQPQHF,TGTGCCACCAGCAGAGACAGTCAGCCCCAGCATTTT
TRBV7-9,-,-,TRBJ2-1,CASSLGGWAQSYNEQFF,TGTGCCAGCAGCTTAGGGGGGTGGGCGCAATCCTACAATGAGCAGTTCTTC
TRBV29-1,-,-,TRBJ2-6,CSARTARAGANVLTF,TGCAGCGCAAGGACAGCGCGGGCTGGGGCCAACGTCCTGACTTTC
TRBV4-2,once,TRBD1,TRBJ2-7,CASSQETGGSYEQYF,TGTGCCAGCAGCCAGGAGACAGGGGGCTCCTACGAGCAGTACTTC
TRBV28,-,-,TRBJ1-5,CASSSPGGWGNQPQHF,TGTGCCAGCAGTTCCCCGGGAGGCTGGGGCAATCAGCCCCAGCATTTT
TRBV11-1,-,TRBD1,TRBJ1-2,CASSRDRGSYGYTF,TGTGCCAGCAGCCGGGACAGGGGCTCCTATGGCTACACCTTC
TRBV6-5,once,-,TRBJ1-5,CASSYFVGQPQHF,TGTGCCAGCAGTTATTTTGTGGGACAGCCCCAGCATTTT
TRBV5-1,-,-,TRBJ1-1,CASSLVRQNTEAFF,TGCGCCAGCAGCTTGGTTCGTCAGAACACTGAAGCTTTCTTT
TRBV3-1/TRBV3-2,-,TRBD2,TRBJ2-2,CASSLYKGLAAGELFF,TGTGCCAGCAGCCTCTATAAGGGACTAGCGGCCGGGGAGCTGTTTTTT
TRBV15,-,TRBD1,TRBJ1-1,CATSKGTGAPMNTEAFF,TGTGCCACCAGCAAAGGTACAGGGGCCCCAATGAACACTGAAGCTTTCTTT
TRBV29-1,once,TRBD2,TRBJ2-1,CSVGQVPGLALNEQFF,TGCAGCGTTGGCCAGGTCCCGGGACTAGCCTTGAATGAGCAGTTCTTC
TRBV19,-,-,TRBJ2-7,CASSPRGALYEQYF,TGTGCCAGTAGTCCCCGCGGCGCGCTCTACGAGCAGTACTTC
TRBV29-1,-,-,TRBJ2-7,CSAAQMRGRNEQYF,TGCAGCGCCGCCCAAATGAGGGGAAGGAACGAGCAGTACTTC
TRBV6-5,-,TRBD1,TRBJ1-1,CASSYSTGKYTEAFF,TGTGCCAGCAGTTACTCGACAGGGAAATACACTGAAGCTTTCTTT